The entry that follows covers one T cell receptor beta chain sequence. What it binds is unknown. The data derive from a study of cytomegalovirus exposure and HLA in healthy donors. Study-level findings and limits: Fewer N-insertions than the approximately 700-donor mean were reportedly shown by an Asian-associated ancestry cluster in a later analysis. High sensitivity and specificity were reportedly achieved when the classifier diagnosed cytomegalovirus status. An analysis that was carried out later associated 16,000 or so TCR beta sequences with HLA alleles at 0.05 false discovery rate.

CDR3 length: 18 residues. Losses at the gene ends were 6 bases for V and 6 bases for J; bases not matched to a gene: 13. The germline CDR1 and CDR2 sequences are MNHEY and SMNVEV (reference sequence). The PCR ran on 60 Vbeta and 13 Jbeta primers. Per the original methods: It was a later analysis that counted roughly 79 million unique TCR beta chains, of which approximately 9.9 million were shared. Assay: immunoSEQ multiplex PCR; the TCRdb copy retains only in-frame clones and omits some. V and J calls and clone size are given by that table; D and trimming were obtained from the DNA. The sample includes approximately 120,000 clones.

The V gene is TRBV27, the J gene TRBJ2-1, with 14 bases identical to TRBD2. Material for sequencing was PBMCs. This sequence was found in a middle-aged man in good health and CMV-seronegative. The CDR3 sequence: CASSLTGTSGRGRNEQFF. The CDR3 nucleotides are TGTGCCAGCAGCCTAACCGGGACTAGCGGGAGAGGTCGCAATGAGCAGTTCTTC.